This entry lists 31 T cell receptor beta chains sequenced from one sample in a study of graft-versus-host responses after intestinal transplantation. TCRdb's table, derived via immunoSEQ multiplex PCR, lists solely in-frame clones and lacks some. In the table there are over 5,000 clones, 69% of which are singletons. Intraepithelial lymphocytes and lamina propria lymphocytes were released through processing of graft tissue. Sequenced here: ileum tissue, sampled around 300 days after intestinal transplant. The source is a human patient who received an intestinal transplant, so some T cells may come from the graft donor.

The chain recombines TRBV6-1 with TRBJ1-6; the D gene is possibly TRBD1 (5 bases). The CDR3 totals 18 residues. Germline V gene sequence: CDR1 MNHNS, CDR2 SASEGT. Trimming shortened V by 3 bases and J by 0 bases, and 15 bases separated the two germline ends. CDR3 in amino acids: CASSDVKTGSSYNSPLHF. DNA for the CDR3: TGTGCCAGCAGTGACGTTAAAACAGGCAGCTCCTATAATTCACCCCTCCACTTT.

The V call is TRBV7-9, the J call TRBJ1-6, with 10 bases lining up with TRBD1. Germline CDR1 SEHNR, CDR2 FQNEAQ (reference sequence). This CDR3 is built from 16 residues. Trimming removed 3 bases from V and 9 bases from J; junction bases left unmatched: 8. CDR3 region: CASSFGTGAGGSPLHF. Written as DNA, the CDR3 is TGTGCCAGCAGCTTTGGGACAGGGGCGGGCGGTTCACCCCTCCACTTT.

The chain recombines TRBV10-3 with TRBJ1-2; tentatively, D is TRBD1 (5 bases). This CDR3 is 13 amino acids long. Germline CDR1 and CDR2: ENHRY and SYGVKD. The V end lost 7 bases, the J end lost 5 bases, and 14 bases lay between the germline ends. The CDR3 coding sequence is TGTGCCATCAAGGAGGGGCTGGGGTATGGCTACACCTTC. It translates to CAIKEGLGYGYTF.

The rearrangement uses TRBV5-6 and TRBJ2-7; the D gene is possibly TRBD1 (5 bases). Germline V gives CDR1 SGHDT, CDR2 YYEEEE. The CDR3 contains 13 residues. V lost 0 bases to trimming and J lost 4 bases, with 8 bases between them. CDR3 amino acids: CASSLGGQYEQYF. The CDR3 region has the DNA TGTGCCAGCAGCTTGGGTGGACAATACGAGCAGTACTTC.

This clone occurred a few times. The chain recombines TRBV9 with TRBJ1-2, with 9 positions matching TRBD1. CDR1 is SGDLS, CDR2 YYNGEE, per germline. V was pared by 3 bases and J by 7 bases, with 4 bases of the junction left unmatched. The CDR3 length is 13 residues. The CDR3 protein is CASSEGQGSGYTF. The CDR3 nucleotides read TGTGCCAGCAGCGAGGGACAGGGCTCTGGCTACACCTTC.

This clone has more than one count but fewer than ten. The chain employs TRBV28 and TRBJ1-4, with TRBD1 matching over 9 bases. V gave up 6 bases and J gave up 8 bases; unmatched junction bases: 19. This CDR3 contains 18 residues. Germline V lookup: CDR1 MDHEN, CDR2 SYDVKM. This chain's CDR3 is CASSSPGQGMGRREKLFF. The DNA of the CDR3 is TGTGCCAGCAGCTCCCCGGGACAGGGTATGGGGAGGAGAGAAAAACTGTTTTTT.

There are a few counts of this clone. Other DNA sequences of this sample code for an identical CDR3. The V gene is TRBV2, the J gene TRBJ2-3; tentatively, D is TRBD2 (6 bases). Trimming removed 5 bases from V and 2 bases from J, with 8 bases in between. The length of the CDR3 is 13 residues. Germline lookup yields CDR1 SNHLY and CDR2 FYNNEI. CDR3 coding DNA: TGTGCCAGCAGTCGGGACTCCACAGATACGCAGTATTTT. It is translated as CASSRDSTDTQYF. Based on the CDR3 plus reference TRBV2 and TRBJ2-3, the full variable domain is EPEVTQTPSHQVTQMGQEVILRCVPISNHLYFYWYRQILGQKVEFLVSFYNNEISEKSEIFDDQFSVERPDGSNFTLKIRSTKLEDSAMYFCASSRDSTDTQYFGPGTRLTVL.

This clone ranks as large. V usage is TRBV27 and J usage is TRBJ2-7; TRBD1 or TRBD2 may be the D gene (5 bases each). Germline V CDR1 and CDR2: MNHEY, SMNVEV (reference sequence). The V end was cut by 3 bases, the J end by 3 bases, with 9 bases between. The CDR3 sequence is 13 residues long. The CDR3, as DNA: TGTGCCAGCAGTTTCGGGGACGGCTACGAGCAGTACTTC. This translates into CASSFGDGYEQYF.

The chain has TRBV11-2 and TRBJ2-1; TRBD2 matches 7 bases. Germline V gives CDR1 SGHAT, CDR2 FQNNGV. The length of the CDR3 is 14 residues. V trimming: 10 bases; J trimming: 2 bases; junction bases outside the gene matches: 8. The CDR3 spells CATEAGTTYNEQFF. CDR3 nucleotide sequence: TGTGCCACGGAAGCCGGGACTACCTACAATGAGCAGTTCTTC. The whole variable domain, remainder taken from reference TRBV11-2 and TRBJ2-1, is EAGVAQSPRYKIIEKRQSVAFWCNPISGHATLYWYQQILGQGPKLLIQFQNNGVVDDSQLPKDRFSAERLKGVDSTLKIQPAKLEDSAVYLCATEAGTTYNEQFFGPGTRLTVL.

CDR3 sequence: CASSQGPDRENTGELFF. The CDR3 coding sequence is TGCGCCAGCAGCCAAGGGCCGGACAGGGAAAACACCGGGGAGCTGTTTTTT. The chain uses TRBV4-1 and TRBJ2-2, with TRBD1 matching over 8 bases. Germline loops: CDR1 MGHRA, CDR2 YSYEKL. CDR3 length: 17 residues. V lost 1 base to trimming and J lost 2 bases; unmatched junction nucleotides: 6.

The chain carries TRBV28 and TRBJ2-5; a weak D match, TRBD2 (5 bases). The J call may be incorrect, as the DNA end agrees better with TRBJ2-7. Germline CDR1 is MDHEN and CDR2 is SYDVKM. This CDR3 is built from 12 residues. This CDR3 is CASRRGTYEQYF. The CDR3 DNA sequence: TGTGCCAGCCGTAGAGGGACCTACGAGCAGTACTTC.

V and J are TRBV9 and TRBJ1-1, with 7 bases that match TRBD1. Germline assignment: CDR1 SGDLS and CDR2 YYNGEE. V lost 2 bases and J lost 1; bases outside the gene matches: 5. The CDR3 runs to 15 residues. This CDR3 is CASSVIQGPNTEAFF. The DNA for the CDR3 is TGTGCCAGCAGCGTGATACAGGGGCCGAACACTGAAGCTTTCTTT. Complete variable domain (other parts from reference TRBV9 and TRBJ1-1): DSGVTQTPKHLITATGQRVTLRCSPRSGDLSVYWYQQSLDQGLQFLIQYYNGEERAKGNILERFSAQQFPDLHSELNLSSLELGDSALYFCASSVIQGPNTEAFFGQGTRLTVV.

The gene calls are TRBV9 and TRBJ1-2, with TRBD1 matching 8 bases. J lost 8 bases, V lost 4 bases, and 13 bases had no gene match. The CDR3 is made up of 15 amino acids. The germline V gene encodes CDR1 SGDLS and CDR2 YYNGEE. CDR3 loop: CASSPRTGYGLGYTF. CDR3 sequence (DNA): TGTGCCAGCAGCCCAAGGACAGGGTACGGGTTAGGCTACACCTTC. The variable domain in full, with the rest retrieved from reference TRBV9 and TRBJ1-2, is DSGVTQTPKHLITATGQRVTLRCSPRSGDLSVYWYQQSLDQGLQFLIQYYNGEERAKGNILERFSAQQFPDLHSELNLSSLELGDSALYFCASSPRTGYGLGYTFGSGTRLTVV.

V and J are TRBV11-2 and TRBJ2-3, with a tentative D call TRBD2 (7 bases). This CDR3 has 18 residues. Germline V gene lookup returns CDR1 SGHAT and CDR2 FQNNGV. With 4 bases removed from V and 4 bases from J, the gap between germline ends came to 24 bases. Here the CDR3 reads CASSYPIRGAIPPDTQYF. CDR3 sequence (DNA): TGTGCCAGCAGCTACCCGATCCGGGGGGCCATCCCCCCAGATACGCAGTATTTT.

The CDR3 DNA sequence: TGTGCCATCAGTGAACCAGGGAATTCGGAGCCCCAGCATTTT. Translating it yields CAISEPGNSEPQHF. The gene calls are TRBV10-3 and TRBJ1-5, with D possibly TRBD1 on 5 matching bases. CDR1 ENHRY and CDR2 SYGVKD come from the germline V gene. Between the trimmed V and J ends, which lost 3 bases and 8 bases, there was a span of 14 bases. The CDR3 runs to 14 residues.

The chain recombines TRBV9 with TRBJ2-5; 8 bases line up with TRBD2. Germline trimming cut 2 bases from V and 1 base from J; bases unmatched to any gene: 4. This CDR3 spans 15 amino acids. The V gene's germline CDR1 is SGDLS and CDR2 YYNGEE. The CDR3 DNA reads TGTGCCAGCAGCGTCGACGGGACTAGCCAAGAGACCCAGTACTTC. Translation: CASSVDGTSQETQYF.

The CDR3 reads CASSLGQPQETQYF. The CDR3 DNA is TGTGCCAGCAGCTTGGGACAGCCTCAAGAGACCCAGTACTTC. This rearrangement joins TRBV5-6 to TRBJ2-5; D possibly corresponds to TRBD1 (5 bases). V lost 0 bases, J lost 2 bases, and 8 bases lay in between. The CDR3 consists of 14 residues. Per the germline V gene, CDR1 is SGHDT and CDR2 is YYEEEE. Looking up the rest from reference TRBV5-6 and TRBJ2-5 gives the full variable domain: DAGVTQSPTHLIKTRGQQVTLRCSPKSGHDTVSWYQQALGQGPQFIFQYYEEEERQRGNFPDRFSGHQFPNYSSELNVNALLLGDSALYLCASSLGQPQETQYFGPGTRLLVL.

This clone showed up just a few times. V is TRBV29-1 and J is TRBJ1-2; D remains unclear. The V gene lost 5 bases and the J gene lost 6 bases, with 10 bases spanning the gap. Germline V gene sequence: CDR1 SQVTM, CDR2 ANQGSEA. The CDR3 is made up of 11 amino acids. The CDR3 region is CSVLISNGYTF. The CDR3 region has the DNA TGCAGCGTTTTGATTTCGAATGGCTACACCTTC.

This chain links TRBV18 with TRBJ2-1; no reliable D call. Trimming took 2 bases from V and 3 from J, leaving 11 bases between them. In germline, CDR1 is KGHSH, CDR2 LQKENI. The CDR3 loop spans 15 amino acids. CDR3 protein: CASSPGVTVYNEQFF. The DNA of the CDR3 is TGTGCCAGCTCACCAGGCGTGACCGTCTACAATGAGCAGTTCTTC.

The DNA for the CDR3 is TGTGCCAGCAGCTCCTTAGCGGGAGGGGGCGAGCAGTACTTC. It translates to CASSSLAGGGEQYF. This chain uses TRBV7-6 with TRBJ2-7; 11 nucleotides line up with TRBD2. Losses at the gene ends were 4 bases for V and 6 bases for J; bases not matched to a gene: 5. The CDR3 is 14 residues long. Germline assignment: CDR1 SGHVS and CDR2 FNYEAQ.

This CDR3 reads CASSQDQVWVRPNTEAFF. CDR3 nucleotide sequence: TGTGCCAGCAGCCAAGATCAGGTTTGGGTACGGCCAAACACTGAAGCTTTCTTT. V and J are TRBV14 and TRBJ1-1; D gene unclear. CDR3 size: 18 residues. V lost 0 bases and J lost 2, with 19 bases in between. Per the germline V gene, CDR1 is SGHDN and CDR2 is FVKESK.

The chain is built from TRBV27 and TRBJ2-1; the match to TRBD2 covers 13 bases. Germline values: CDR1 MNHEY, CDR2 SMNVEV (reference sequence). The CDR3 is 15 residues long. With V trimmed by 6 bases and J by 8 bases, 7 bases remained unmatched. The CDR3 sequence: CASSRTSGSLDEQFF. Written as DNA, the CDR3 is TGTGCCAGCAGCAGGACTAGCGGGAGCCTCGATGAGCAGTTCTTC.

Turning to this clone: A junction boundary mismatches the germline segment, possibly from a read error. The chain recombines TRBV5-5 with TRBJ1-3; D gene uncertain. The germline V gene encodes CDR1 SGHKS and CDR2 YYEKEE (reference sequence). The CDR3 contains 14 residues. CDR3 sequence reads: CASRFGNSGNTIYF. Here the CDR3 DNA reads TGTGCCAGCCGCTTCGGGAACTCTGGAAACACCATATATTTT.

The chain employs TRBV5-6 and TRBJ2-7, with TRBD1 identical over 8 bases. J lost 5 bases, V lost 0 bases, and 13 bases had no gene match. Germline values: CDR1 SGHDT, CDR2 YYEEEE. The CDR3 is 17 residues long. CDR3 DNA: TGTGCCAGCAGCTTGGTTGGACCCGACAGGGGAGGTGACGAGCAGTACTTC. As protein: CASSLVGPDRGGDEQYF.

A few counts support this clone. The rearrangement joins TRBV5-8 to TRBJ2-1, with 7 bases fitting TRBD1. The germline V gene encodes CDR1 SGHTS and CDR2 YDEGEE. The CDR3 spans 15 residues. Unmatched junction bases numbered 4, after V lost 0 bases and J lost 4 bases. The DNA for the CDR3 is TGTGCCAGCAGCTTGGCCACAGGGGCTTACAATGAGCAGTTCTTC. Its protein product is CASSLATGAYNEQFF.

This clone was found once. The chain links TRBV25-1 to TRBJ2-3, with 8 bases aligning to TRBD1. The germline V gene has CDR1 MGHDK and CDR2 SYGVNS. The CDR3 is made up of 14 amino acids. V dropped 3 bases and J dropped 1; count of bases not matched to a gene: 0. This CDR3 reads CASSEGQGTDTQYF. The CDR3 nucleotides read TGTGCCAGCAGTGAGGGACAGGGCACAGATACGCAGTATTTT.

The chain uses TRBV28 and TRBJ2-1; a possible D gene is TRBD2 (6 bases). Per the germline V gene, CDR1 is MDHEN and CDR2 is SYDVKM. The CDR3 totals 13 residues. V lost 6 bases and J 5 bases, leaving 11 bases between the germline ends. In DNA form, the CDR3 reads TGTGCCAGCAGCCTCCTAGCGAACAATGAGCAGTTCTTC. It encodes CASSLLANNEQFF.

The V call is TRBV28, the J call TRBJ2-3; 8 nucleotides align to TRBD2. CDR3 size: 17 residues. V shed 5 bases and J 1 base; nucleotides not matched to a gene: 11. Germline CDR1 reads MDHEN; CDR2 reads SYDVKM. The CDR3 DNA reads as TGTGCCAGCAGTCCTCGTGGGGGGCGGGAGGGCACAGATACGCAGTATTTT. Its translation: CASSPRGGREGTDTQYF.

This clone was seen only a few times. This sequence joins TRBV28 and TRBJ1-5; 9 bases are shared with TRBD1. V trimming: 5 bases; J trimming: 6 bases; junction bases outside the gene matches: 14. Germline V gene data show CDR1 as MDHEN and CDR2 as SYDVKM. CDR3 size: 17 residues. The CDR3 here is CASSGPGTGTFGQPQHF. The CDR3 region has the DNA TGTGCCAGCAGTGGTCCCGGGACAGGGACCTTCGGTCAGCCCCAGCATTTT.

The chain employs TRBV19 and TRBJ2-7; weak D call: TRBD2 (6 bases). This CDR3 has 15 amino acids. Germline CDR1 is LNHDA and CDR2 is SQIVND (reference sequence). V lost 5 bases and J lost 3, with 17 bases in between. This CDR3 is CASSYHPGLNYEQYF. For the CDR3, the DNA is TGTGCCAGTAGTTACCACCCGGGACTTAACTACGAGCAGTACTTC.

Only a few counts were recorded for this clone. The chain uses TRBV29-1 and TRBJ1-2; no firm D call. CDR1 and CDR2 (germline): SQVTM, ANQGSEA. The CDR3 spans 9 residues. This CDR3 reads CSEGNGYTF. The CDR3, as DNA: TGCAGTGAGGGCAATGGCTACACCTTC.